This TCR beta chain was retrieved from a study of cytomegalovirus exposure and HLA in healthy donors. Across the study: The use of the same platform for the 120 validation repertoires and the 550 to 700 first-cohort repertoires was reported by a later analysis.

Findings and limits, study-wide: About 150 TCR beta chains were listed as cytomegalovirus-associated. Through in vitro validation, three CMV-associated chains were shown to be specific for CMV antigens.

Assay used: immunoSEQ multiplex PCR; TCRdb lists only in-frame clones, some missing. Here the sample spans approximately 76,000 clones, roughly 94% being singletons. CDR1 is SGHTA and CDR2 is FQGNSA in the germline V gene. This CDR3 contains 15 residues. Trimming took 5 bases from V and 2 from J, leaving 14 bases between them. A note on this clone: Antigen unknown.

The source of this sequence is a woman aged 18-30 years in good health and CMV-seronegative. V and J are TRBV7-2 and TRBJ2-3; TRBD1 is a possible D gene (5 bases). Sequencing used PBMCs. CDR3 DNA sequence: TGTGCCAGCAGCCCCCGACAGCCGATCACAGATACGCAGTATTTT. It codes for CASSPRQPITDTQYF.